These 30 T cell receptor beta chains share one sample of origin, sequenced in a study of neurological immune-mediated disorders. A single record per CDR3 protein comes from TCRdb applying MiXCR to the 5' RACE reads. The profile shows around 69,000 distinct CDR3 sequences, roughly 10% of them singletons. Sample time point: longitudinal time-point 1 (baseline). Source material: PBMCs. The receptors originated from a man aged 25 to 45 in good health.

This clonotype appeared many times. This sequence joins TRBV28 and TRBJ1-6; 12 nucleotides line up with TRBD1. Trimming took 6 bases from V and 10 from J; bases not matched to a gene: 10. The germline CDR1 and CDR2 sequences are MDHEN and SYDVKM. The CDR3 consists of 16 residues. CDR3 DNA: TGTGCCAGCAGGGGTAGGGACAGGGGGCTGGTCTCACCCCTCCACTTT. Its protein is CASRGRDRGLVSPLHF.

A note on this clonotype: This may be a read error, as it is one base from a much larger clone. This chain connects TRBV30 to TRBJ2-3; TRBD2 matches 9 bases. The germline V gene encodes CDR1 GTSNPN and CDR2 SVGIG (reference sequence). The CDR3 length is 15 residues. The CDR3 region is CALSPYSGRTDTQYF. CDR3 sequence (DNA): TGTGCCTTGAGTCCTTATAGCGGGAGAACAGATACGCAGTATTTT.

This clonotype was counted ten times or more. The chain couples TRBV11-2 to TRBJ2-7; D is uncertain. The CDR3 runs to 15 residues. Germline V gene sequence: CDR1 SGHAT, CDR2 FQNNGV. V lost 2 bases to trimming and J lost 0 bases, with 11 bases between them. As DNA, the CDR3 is TGTGCCAGCAGCTTATCCAGGCTGAGCTCCTACGAGCAGTACTTC. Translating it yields CASSLSRLSSYEQYF.

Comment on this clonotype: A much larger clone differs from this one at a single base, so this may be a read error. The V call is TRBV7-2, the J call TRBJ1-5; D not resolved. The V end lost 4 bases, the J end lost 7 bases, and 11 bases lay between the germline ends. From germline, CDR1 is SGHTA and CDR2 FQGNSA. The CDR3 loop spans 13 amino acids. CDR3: CASSSAVHQPQHF. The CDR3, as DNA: TGTGCCAGCAGCTCAGCCGTACACCAGCCCCAGCATTTT.

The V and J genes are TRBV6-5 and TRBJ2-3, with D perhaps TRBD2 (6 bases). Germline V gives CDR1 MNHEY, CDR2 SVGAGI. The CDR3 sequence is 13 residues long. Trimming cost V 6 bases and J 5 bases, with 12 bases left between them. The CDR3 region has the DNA TGTGCCAGCAGGGGAGGTACCAGAGATACGCAGTATTTT. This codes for CASRGGTRDTQYF.

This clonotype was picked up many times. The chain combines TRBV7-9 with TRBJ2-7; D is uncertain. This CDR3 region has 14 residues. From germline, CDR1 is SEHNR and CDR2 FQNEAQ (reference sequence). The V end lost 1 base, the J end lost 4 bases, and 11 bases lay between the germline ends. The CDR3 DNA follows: TGTGCCAGCAGCTTAGAGGCGACGAGTTACGAGCAGTACTTC. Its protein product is CASSLEATSYEQYF.

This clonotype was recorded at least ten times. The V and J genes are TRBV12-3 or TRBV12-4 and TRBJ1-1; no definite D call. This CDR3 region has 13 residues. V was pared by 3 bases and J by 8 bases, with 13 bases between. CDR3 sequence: CASSFRVLGEAFF. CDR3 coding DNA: TGTGCCAGCAGTTTCCGGGTTCTCGGGGAAGCTTTCTTT.

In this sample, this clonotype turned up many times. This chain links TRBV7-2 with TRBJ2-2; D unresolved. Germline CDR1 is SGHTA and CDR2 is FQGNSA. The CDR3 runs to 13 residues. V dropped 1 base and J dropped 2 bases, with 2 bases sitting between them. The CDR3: CASSLGNTGELFF. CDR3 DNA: TGTGCCAGCAGCTTAGGAAACACCGGGGAGCTGTTTTTT.

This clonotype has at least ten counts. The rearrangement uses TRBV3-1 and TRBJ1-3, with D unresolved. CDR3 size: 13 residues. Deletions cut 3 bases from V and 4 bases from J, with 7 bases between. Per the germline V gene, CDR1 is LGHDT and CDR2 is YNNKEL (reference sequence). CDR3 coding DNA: TGTGCCAGCAGCCAGAGCGGGGGAAACACCATATATTTT. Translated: CASSQSGGNTIYF.

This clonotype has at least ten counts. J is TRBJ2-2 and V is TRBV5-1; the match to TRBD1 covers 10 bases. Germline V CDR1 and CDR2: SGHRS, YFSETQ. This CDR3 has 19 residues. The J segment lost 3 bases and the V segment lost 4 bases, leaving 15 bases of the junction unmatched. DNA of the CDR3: TGCGCCAGCAGCGGGGACAGGGGAATAGCGGGGTCAGACACCGGGGAGCTGTTTTTT. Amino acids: CASSGDRGIAGSDTGELFF.

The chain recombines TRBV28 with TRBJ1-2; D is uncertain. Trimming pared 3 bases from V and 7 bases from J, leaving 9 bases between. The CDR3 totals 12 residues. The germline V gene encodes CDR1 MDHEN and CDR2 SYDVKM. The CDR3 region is CASSLGGGGYTF. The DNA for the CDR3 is TGTGCCAGCAGTTTGGGCGGCGGTGGCTACACCTTC.

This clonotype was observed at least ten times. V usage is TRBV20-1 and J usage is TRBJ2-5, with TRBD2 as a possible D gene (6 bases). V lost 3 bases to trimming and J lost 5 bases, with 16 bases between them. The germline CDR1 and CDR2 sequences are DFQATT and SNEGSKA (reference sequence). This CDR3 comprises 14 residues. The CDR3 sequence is CSASGGGRGETQYF. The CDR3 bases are TGCAGTGCTAGTGGGGGAGGACGGGGGGAGACCCAGTACTTC.

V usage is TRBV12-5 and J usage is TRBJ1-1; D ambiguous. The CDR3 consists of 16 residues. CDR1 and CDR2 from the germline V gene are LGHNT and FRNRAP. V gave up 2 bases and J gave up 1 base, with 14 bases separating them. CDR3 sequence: CASGLRHAQGNTEAFF. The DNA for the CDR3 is TGTGCTAGTGGTTTGCGACACGCCCAAGGGAACACTGAAGCTTTCTTT.

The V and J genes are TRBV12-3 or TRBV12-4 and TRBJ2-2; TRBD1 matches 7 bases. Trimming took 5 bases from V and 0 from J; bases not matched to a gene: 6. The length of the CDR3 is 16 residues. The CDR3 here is CASSHKGATNTGELFF. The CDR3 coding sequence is TGTGCCAGCAGTCATAAGGGGGCAACGAACACCGGGGAGCTGTTTTTT.

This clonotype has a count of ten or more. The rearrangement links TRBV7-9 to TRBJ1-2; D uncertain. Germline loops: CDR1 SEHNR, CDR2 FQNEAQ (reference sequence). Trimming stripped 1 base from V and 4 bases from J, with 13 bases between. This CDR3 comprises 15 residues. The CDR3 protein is CASSLDDGSGYGYTF. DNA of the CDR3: TGTGCCAGCAGCTTAGATGATGGTTCAGGCTATGGCTACACCTTC.

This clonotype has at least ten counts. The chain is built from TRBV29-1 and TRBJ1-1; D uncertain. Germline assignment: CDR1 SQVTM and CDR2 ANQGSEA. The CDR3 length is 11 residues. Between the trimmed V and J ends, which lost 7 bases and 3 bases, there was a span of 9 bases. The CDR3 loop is CSASRDTEAFF. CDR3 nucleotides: TGCAGCGCTTCACGGGACACTGAAGCTTTCTTT.

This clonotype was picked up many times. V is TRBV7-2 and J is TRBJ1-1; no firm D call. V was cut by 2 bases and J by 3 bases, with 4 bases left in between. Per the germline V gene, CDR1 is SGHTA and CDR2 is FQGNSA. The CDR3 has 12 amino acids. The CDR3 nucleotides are TGTGCCAGCAGCTTAAGGTACACTGAAGCTTTCTTT. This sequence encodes CASSLRYTEAFF.

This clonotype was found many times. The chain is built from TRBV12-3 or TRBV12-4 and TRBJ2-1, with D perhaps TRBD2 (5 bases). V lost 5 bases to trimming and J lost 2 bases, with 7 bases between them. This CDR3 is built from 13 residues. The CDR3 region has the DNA TGTGCCAGCAGTCCCGGGACCTACAATGAGCAGTTCTTC. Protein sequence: CASSPGTYNEQFF.

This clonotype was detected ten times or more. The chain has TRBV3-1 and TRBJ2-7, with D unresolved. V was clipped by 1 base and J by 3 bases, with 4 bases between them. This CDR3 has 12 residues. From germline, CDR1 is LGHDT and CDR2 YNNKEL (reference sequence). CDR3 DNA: TGTGCCAGCAGCCAAGTGGGCTACGAGCAGTACTTC. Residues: CASSQVGYEQYF.

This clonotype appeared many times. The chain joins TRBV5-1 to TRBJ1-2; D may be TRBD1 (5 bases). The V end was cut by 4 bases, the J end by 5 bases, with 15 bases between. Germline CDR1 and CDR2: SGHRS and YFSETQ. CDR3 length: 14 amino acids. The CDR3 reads CASSPDLGGYGYTF. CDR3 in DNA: TGCGCCAGCAGCCCGGACCTCGGGGGGTATGGCTACACCTTC.

For the CDR3, the DNA is TGTGCCAGTAGTCTCACCGGGACAGAGCTTGCTTTCTTT. It codes for CASSLTGTELAFF. V gene TRBV6-5 combines with J gene TRBJ1-1; TRBD1 aligns across 7 bases. The V gene end was trimmed by 9 bases and the J gene end by 11 bases; junction bases not matched to a gene: 15. The CDR3 totals 13 residues. Germline V lookup: CDR1 MNHEY, CDR2 SVGAGI.

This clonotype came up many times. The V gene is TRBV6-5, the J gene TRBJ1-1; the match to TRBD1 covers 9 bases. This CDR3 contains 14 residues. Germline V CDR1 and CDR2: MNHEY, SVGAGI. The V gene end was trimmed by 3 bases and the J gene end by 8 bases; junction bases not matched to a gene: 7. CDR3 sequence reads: CASSYRQGGSEAFF. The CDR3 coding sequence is TGTGCCAGCAGTTATCGACAGGGGGGCTCCGAAGCTTTCTTT.

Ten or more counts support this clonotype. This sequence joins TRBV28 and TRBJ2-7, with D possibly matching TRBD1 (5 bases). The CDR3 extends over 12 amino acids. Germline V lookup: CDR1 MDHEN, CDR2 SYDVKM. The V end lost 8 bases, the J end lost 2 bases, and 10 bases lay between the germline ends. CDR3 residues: CASRTFTYEQYF. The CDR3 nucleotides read TGTGCCAGCCGGACATTTACCTACGAGCAGTACTTC. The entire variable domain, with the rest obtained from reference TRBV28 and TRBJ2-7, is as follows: DVKVTQSSRYLVKRTGEKVFLECVQDMDHENMFWYRQDPGLGLRLIYFSYDVKMKEKGDIPEGYSVSREKKERFSLILESASTNQTSMYLCASRTFTYEQYFGPGTRLTVT.

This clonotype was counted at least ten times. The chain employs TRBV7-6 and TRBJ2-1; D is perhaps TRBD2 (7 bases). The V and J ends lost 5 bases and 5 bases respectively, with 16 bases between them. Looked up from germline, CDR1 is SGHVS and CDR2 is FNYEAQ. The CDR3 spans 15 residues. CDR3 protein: CASSLRGGGHNEQFF. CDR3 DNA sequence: TGTGCCAGCAGCCTAAGGGGGGGAGGGCACAATGAGCAGTTCTTC. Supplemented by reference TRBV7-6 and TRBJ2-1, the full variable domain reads GAGVSQSPRYKVTKRGQDVALRCDPISGHVSLYWYRQALGQGPEFLTYFNYEAQQDKSGLPNDRFSAERPEGSISTLTIQRTEQRDSAMYRCASSLRGGGHNEQFFGPGTRLTVL.

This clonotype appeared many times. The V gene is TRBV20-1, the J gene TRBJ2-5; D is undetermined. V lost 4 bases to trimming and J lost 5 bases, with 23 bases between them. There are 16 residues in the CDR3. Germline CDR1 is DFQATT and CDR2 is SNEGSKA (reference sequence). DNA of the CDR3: TGCAGTGCTATTCCTGAAGACGGCCCCCCGTGGGAGACCCAGTACTTC. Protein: CSAIPEDGPPWETQYF.

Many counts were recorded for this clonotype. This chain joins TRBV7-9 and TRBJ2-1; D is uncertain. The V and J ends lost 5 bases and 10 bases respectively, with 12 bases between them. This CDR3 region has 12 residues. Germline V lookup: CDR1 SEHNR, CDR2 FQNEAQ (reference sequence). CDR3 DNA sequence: TGTGCCAGCAGCCCCCCGGTGGGGGAGCAGTTCTTC. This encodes CASSPPVGEQFF.

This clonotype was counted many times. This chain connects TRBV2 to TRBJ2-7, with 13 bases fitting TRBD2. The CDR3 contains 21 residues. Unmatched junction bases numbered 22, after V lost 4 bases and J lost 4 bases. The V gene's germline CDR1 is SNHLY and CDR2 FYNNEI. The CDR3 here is CASSGGPITSGRADGIYEQYF. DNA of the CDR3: TGTGCCAGCAGTGGGGGGCCCATTACTAGCGGGAGGGCCGACGGTATTTACGAGCAGTACTTC.

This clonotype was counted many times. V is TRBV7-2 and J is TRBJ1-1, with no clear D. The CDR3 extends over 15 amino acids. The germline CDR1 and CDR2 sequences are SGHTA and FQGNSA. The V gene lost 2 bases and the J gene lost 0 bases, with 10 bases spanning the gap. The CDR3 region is CASSLKAGLNTEAFF. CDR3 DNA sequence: TGTGCCAGCAGCTTAAAGGCAGGCCTGAACACTGAAGCTTTCTTT. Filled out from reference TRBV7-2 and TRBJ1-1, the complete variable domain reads GAGVSQSPSNKVTEKGKDVELRCDPISGHTALYWYRQSLGQGLEFLIYFQGNSAPDKSGLPSDRFSAERTGGSVSTLTIQRTQQEDSAVYLCASSLKAGLNTEAFFGQGTRLTVV.

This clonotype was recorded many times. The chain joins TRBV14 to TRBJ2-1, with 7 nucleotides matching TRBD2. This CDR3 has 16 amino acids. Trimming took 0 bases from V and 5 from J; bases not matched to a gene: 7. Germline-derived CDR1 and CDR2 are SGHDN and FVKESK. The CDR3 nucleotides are TGTGCCAGCAGCCAAGAGGGGCTAGCGGAGGACAATGAGCAGTTCTTC. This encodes CASSQEGLAEDNEQFF.

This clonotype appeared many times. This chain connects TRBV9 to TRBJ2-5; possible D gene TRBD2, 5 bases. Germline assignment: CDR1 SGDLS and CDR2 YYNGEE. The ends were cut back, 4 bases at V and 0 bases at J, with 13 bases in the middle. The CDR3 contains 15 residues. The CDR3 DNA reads TGTGCCAGCAGCCTACACCACGGGAACCAAGAGACCCAGTACTTC. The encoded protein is CASSLHHGNQETQYF.